This T cell receptor (beta chain) was captured by sequencing in a study of human T cells and chemical hapten exposure. Via MiXCR, TCRdb re-called the RACE reads, giving one row per CDR3 protein. This table holds roughly 89,000 distinct CDR3 sequences, approximately 10% found once. The CDR3 spans 15 residues. Per germline, CDR1 MGHRA and CDR2 YSYEKL. The V gene lost 4 bases and the J gene lost 0 bases, with 13 bases spanning the gap. Time point reported: patch test 3, about 24 weeks after DPC sensitization. Indicated treatment: therapeutic diphenylcyclopropenone sensitization with weekly scalp DPC. Prior to each patch test being applied, blood was drawn. This clonotype was counted many times.

The TCR originated in a woman aged 30 to 39 with alopecia areata. Some clones in this sample may be carry-over from other donors' samples. This specimen consisted of whole blood, obtained in connection with sensitization to the hapten diphenylcyclopropenone (DPC). The chain is built from TRBV4-1 and TRBJ2-7; no firm D call. CDR3 sequence reads: CASSPGPLSSYEQYF. The CDR3 region has the DNA TGCGCCAGCAGCCCAGGACCTTTAAGCTCCTACGAGCAGTACTTC.